This record concerns one T cell receptor (beta chain) sequence. Its antigen is still unknown. The sample is drawn from a study of regulatory T cells in long-lasting Graves disease. Study as a whole: Persistent Graves' disease required over 5 years of antithyroid drugs and positive TSH receptor antibodies.

The time point here: persistent/refractory GD, antithyroid drugs over 5 years with positive TRAb. RNA isolated from PBMCs was used to make the TCR library. HTBI primers from iRepertoire and Arm-PCR of CDR3 regions yielded the TCR beta libraries. Each CDR3 protein gets one entry after TCRdb re-called the multiplex PCR reads with MiXCR. The top ten clones hold roughly 20% of a sample with roughly 400,000 distinct CDR3 sequences, 20% of them seen once. Germline loops: CDR1 MNHEY, CDR2 SMNVEV (reference sequence). This CDR3 contains 13 residues. V was clipped by 3 bases and J by 7 bases, with 9 bases between them. General observations from the study: For persistent Graves' patients, TCR diversity was lower than for newly diagnosed ones. There were preferences for TRBV28, TRBJ1-2 and TRBJ2-5 in persistent disease.

The sequence derives from a female donor with Graves disease. The material was peripheral blood mononuclear cells (PBMCs), obtained when the disease was refractory, from a patient treated with antithyroid drugs. The chain combines TRBV27 with TRBJ2-2; unclear D gene. The CDR3 DNA reads TGTGCCAGCAGTTTCTTGTTGGACGGGGAGCTGTTTTTT. Its translation is CASSFLLDGELFF.